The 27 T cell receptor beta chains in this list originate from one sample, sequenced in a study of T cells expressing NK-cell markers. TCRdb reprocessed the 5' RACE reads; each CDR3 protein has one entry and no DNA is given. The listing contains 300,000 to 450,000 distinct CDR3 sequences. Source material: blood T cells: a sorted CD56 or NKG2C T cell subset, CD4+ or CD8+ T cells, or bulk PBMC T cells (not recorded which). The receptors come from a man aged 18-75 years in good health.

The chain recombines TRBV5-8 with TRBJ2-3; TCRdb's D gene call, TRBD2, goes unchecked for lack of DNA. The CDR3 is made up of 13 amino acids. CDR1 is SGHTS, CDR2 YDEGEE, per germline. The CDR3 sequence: CASSLSGVSTQYF.

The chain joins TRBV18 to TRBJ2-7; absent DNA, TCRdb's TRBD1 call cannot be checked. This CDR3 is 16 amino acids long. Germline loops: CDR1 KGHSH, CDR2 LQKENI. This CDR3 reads CASSPQKNSRMDEQYF.

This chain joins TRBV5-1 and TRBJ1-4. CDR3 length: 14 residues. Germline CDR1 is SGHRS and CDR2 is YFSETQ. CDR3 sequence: CASSLVATNEKLFF. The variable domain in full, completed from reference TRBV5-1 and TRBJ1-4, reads KAGVTQTPRYLIKTRGQQVTLSCSPISGHRSVSWYQQTPGQGLQFLFEYFSETQRNKGNFPGRFSGRQFSNSRSEMNVSTLELGDSALYLCASSLVATNEKLFFGSGTQLSVL.

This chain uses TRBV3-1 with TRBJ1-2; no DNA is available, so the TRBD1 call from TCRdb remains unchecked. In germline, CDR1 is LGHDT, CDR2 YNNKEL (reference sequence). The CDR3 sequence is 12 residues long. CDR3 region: CASSHRQGGYTF.

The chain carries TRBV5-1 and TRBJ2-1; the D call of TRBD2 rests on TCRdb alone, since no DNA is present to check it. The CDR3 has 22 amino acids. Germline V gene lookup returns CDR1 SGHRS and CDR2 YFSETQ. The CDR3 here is CASSLVGGLSGGYPSSYNEQFF.

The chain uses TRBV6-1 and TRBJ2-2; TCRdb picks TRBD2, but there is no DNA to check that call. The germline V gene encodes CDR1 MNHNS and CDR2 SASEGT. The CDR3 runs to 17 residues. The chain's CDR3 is CASRGLAGPTNTGELFF.

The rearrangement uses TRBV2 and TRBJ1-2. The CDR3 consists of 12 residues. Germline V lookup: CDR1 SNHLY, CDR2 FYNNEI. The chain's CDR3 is CASRDDQMGYTF.

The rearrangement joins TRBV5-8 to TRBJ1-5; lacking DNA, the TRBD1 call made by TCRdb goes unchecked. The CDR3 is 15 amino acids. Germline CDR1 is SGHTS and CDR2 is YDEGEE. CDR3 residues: CASSGGQGRNQPQHF.

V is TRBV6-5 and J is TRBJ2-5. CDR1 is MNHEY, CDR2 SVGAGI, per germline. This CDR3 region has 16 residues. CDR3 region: CASSYSGPRAQETQYF.

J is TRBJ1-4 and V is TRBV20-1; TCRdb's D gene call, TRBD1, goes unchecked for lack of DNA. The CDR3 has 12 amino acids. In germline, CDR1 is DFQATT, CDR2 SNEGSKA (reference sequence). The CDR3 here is CSASLTETKLFF.

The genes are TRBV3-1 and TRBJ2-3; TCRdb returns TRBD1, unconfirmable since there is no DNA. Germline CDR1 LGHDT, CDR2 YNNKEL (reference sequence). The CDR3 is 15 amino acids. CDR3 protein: CASSQGPGGTDTQYF.

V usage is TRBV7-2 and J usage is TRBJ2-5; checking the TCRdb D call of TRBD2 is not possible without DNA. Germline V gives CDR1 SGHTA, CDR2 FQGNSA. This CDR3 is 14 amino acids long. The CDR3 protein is CASSSWTSEETQYF. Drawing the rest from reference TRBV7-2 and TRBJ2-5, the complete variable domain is GAGVSQSPSNKVTEKGKDVELRCDPISGHTALYWYRQSLGQGLEFLIYFQGNSAPDKSGLPSDRFSAERTGGSVSTLTIQRTQQEDSAVYLCASSSWTSEETQYFGPGTRLLVL.

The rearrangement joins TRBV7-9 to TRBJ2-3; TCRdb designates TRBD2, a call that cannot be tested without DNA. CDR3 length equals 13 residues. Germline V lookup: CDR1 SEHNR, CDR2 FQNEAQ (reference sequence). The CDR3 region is CASSHPARDTQYF.

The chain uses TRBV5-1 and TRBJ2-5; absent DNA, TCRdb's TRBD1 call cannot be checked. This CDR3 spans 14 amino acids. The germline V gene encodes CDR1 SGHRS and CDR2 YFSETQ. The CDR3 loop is CASSLVVGVETQYF.

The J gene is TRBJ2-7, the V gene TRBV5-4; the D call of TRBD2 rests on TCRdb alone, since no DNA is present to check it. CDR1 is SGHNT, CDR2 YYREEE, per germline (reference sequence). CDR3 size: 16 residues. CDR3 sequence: CASSSGLAGGSGEQYF.

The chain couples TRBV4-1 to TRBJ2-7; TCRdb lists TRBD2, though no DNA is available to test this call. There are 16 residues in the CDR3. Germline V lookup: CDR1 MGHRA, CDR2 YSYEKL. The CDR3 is CASSPVLAGGSYEQYF.

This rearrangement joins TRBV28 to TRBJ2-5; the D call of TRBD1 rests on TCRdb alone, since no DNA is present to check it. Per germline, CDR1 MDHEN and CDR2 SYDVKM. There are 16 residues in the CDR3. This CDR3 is CASSSPSGGIQETQYF. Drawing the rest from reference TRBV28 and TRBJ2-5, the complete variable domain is DVKVTQSSRYLVKRTGEKVFLECVQDMDHENMFWYRQDPGLGLRLIYFSYDVKMKEKGDIPEGYSVSREKKERFSLILESASTNQTSMYLCASSSPSGGIQETQYFGPGTRLLVL.

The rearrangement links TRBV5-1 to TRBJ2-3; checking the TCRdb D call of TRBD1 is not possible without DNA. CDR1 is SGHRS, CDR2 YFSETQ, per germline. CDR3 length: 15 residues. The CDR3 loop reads CASTPRPEYTDTQYF.

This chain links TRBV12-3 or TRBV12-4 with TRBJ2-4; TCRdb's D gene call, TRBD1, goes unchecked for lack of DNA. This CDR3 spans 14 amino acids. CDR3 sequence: CASSQPGQGNIQYF.

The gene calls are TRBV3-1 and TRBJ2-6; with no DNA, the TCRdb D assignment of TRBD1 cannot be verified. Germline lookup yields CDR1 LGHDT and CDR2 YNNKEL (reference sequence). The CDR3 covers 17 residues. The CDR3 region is CASSQRGTYSGANVLTF.

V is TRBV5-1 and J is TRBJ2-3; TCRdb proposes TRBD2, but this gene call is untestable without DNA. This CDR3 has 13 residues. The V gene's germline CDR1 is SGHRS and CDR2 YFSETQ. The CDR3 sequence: CASSPAPSDTQYF.

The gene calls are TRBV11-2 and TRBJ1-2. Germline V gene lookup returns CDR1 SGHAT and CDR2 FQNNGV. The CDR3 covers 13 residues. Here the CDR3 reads CASSRTGYGSYTF.

The CDR3: CASSSTALTKDTQYF. The chain employs TRBV6-5 and TRBJ2-3; TCRdb's D call of TRBD1 is untestable without DNA. This CDR3 spans 15 amino acids. CDR1 and CDR2 from the germline V gene are MNHEY and SVGAGI.

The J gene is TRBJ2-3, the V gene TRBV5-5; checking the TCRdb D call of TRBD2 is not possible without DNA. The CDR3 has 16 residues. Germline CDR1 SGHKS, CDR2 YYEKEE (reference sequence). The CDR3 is CASTSGTSGAGDTQYF.

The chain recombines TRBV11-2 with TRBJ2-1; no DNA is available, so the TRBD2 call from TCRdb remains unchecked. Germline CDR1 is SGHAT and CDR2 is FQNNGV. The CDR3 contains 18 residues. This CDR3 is CASSKGSLRGAVYNEQFF.

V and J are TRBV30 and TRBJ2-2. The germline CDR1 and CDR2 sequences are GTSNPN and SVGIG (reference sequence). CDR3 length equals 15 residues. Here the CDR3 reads CAWRDLDGNTGELFF.

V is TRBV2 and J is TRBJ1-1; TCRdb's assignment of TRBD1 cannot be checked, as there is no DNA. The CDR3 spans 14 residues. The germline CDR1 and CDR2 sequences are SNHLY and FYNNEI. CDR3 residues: CASRRDGKNTEAFF.